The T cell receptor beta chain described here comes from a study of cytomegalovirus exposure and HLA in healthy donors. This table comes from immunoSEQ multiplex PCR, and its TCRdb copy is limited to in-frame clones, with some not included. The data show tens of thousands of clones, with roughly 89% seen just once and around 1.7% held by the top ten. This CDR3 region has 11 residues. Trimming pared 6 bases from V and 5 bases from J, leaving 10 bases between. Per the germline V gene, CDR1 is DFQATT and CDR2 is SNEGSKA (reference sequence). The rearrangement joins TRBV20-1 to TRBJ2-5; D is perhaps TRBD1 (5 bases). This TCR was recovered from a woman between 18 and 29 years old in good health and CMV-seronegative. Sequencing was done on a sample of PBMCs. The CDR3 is CSAQGYETQYF. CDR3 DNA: TGCAGTGCCCAGGGTTACGAGACCCAGTACTTC.